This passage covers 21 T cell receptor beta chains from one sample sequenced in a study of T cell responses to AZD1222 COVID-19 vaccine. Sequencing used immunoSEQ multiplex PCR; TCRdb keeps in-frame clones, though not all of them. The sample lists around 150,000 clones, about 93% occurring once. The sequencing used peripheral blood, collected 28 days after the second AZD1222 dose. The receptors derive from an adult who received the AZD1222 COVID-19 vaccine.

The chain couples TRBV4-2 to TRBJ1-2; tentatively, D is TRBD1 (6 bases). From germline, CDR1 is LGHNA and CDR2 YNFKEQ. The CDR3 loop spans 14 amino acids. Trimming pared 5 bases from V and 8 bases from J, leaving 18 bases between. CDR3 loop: CASSGDRQARGYTF. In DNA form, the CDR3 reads TGTGCCAGCAGCGGCGACAGGCAGGCTAGAGGCTACACCTTC.

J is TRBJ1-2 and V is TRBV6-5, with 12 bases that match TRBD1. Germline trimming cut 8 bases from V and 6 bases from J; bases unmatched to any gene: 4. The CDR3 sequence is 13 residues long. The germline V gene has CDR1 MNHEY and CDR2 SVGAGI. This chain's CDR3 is CASGTGGRDGYTF. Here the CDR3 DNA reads TGTGCCAGCGGGACAGGGGGCCGGGATGGCTACACCTTC.

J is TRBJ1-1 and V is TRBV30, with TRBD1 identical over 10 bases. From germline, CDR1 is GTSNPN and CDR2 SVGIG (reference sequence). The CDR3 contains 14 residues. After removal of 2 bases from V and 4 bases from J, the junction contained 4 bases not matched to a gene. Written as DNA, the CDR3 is TGTGCCTGGAGTCCCCGGGACAGGGGCACTGAAGCTTTCTTT. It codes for CAWSPRDRGTEAFF.

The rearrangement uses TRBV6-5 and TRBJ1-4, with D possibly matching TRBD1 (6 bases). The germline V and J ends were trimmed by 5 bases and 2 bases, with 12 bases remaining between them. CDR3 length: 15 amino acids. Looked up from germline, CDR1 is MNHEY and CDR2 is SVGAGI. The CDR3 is CASSSITGTNEKLFF. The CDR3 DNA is TGTGCCAGCAGTAGCATTACAGGGACTAATGAAAAACTGTTTTTT.

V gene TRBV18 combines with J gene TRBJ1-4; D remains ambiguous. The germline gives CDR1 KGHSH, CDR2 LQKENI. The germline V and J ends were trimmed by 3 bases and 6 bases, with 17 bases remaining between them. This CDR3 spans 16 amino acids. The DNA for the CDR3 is TGTGCCAGCTCACCCCTGAAGGTCGCAGCAGATGAAAAACTGTTTTTT. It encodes CASSPLKVAADEKLFF. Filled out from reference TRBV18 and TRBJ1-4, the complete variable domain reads NAGVMQNPRHLVRRRGQEARLRCSPMKGHSHVYWYRQLPEEGLKFMVYLQKENIIDESGMPKERFSAEFPKEGPSILRIQQVVRGDSAAYFCASSPLKVAADEKLFFGSGTQLSVL.

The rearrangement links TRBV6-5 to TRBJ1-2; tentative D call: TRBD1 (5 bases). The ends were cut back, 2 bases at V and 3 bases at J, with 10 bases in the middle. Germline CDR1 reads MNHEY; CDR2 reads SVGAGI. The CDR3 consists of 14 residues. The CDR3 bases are TGTGCCAGCAGTTACGGGGTAGGGGACTATGGCTACACCTTC. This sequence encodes CASSYGVGDYGYTF.

The CDR3 sequence is CASSQSTGGTEAFF. DNA for the CDR3: TGTGCCAGCAGCCAATCGACGGGTGGAACTGAAGCTTTCTTT. The chain couples TRBV5-4 to TRBJ1-1; D gene uncertain. The V end was cut by 4 bases, the J end by 5 bases, with 15 bases between. CDR1 is SGHNT and CDR2 is YYREEE in the germline V gene (reference sequence). The CDR3 extends over 14 amino acids.

For the CDR3, the DNA is TGTGCCAGCAGGCCGTGGGGCTCTGGGGCCAACGTCCTGACTTTC. Its protein product is CASRPWGSGANVLTF. V usage is TRBV11-2 and J usage is TRBJ2-6; no definite D call. CDR1 is SGHAT, CDR2 FQNNGV, per germline. V shed 6 bases and J shed 0 bases, with 9 bases lying between them. There are 15 residues in the CDR3.

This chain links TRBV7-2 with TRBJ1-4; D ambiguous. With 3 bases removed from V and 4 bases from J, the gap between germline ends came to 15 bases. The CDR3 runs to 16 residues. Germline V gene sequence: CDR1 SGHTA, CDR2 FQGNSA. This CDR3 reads CASSFFTVWGNEKLFF. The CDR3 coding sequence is TGTGCCAGCAGCTTTTTTACCGTCTGGGGTAATGAAAAACTGTTTTTT.

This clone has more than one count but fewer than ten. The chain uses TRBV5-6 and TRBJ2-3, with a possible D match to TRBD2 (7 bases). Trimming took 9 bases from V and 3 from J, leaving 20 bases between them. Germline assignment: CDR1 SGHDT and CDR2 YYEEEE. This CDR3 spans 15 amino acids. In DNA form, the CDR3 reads TGTGCCACCAAATGGGGGGGCTTTGTAACAGATACGCAGTATTTT. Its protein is CATKWGGFVTDTQYF.

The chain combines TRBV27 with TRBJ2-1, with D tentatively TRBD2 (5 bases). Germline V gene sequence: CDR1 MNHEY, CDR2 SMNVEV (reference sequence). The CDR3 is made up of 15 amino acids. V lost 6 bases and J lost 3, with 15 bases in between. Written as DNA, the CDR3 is TGTGCCAGCAGCTTGGACTCGCCGAGCTACAATGAGCAGTTCTTC. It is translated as CASSLDSPSYNEQFF.

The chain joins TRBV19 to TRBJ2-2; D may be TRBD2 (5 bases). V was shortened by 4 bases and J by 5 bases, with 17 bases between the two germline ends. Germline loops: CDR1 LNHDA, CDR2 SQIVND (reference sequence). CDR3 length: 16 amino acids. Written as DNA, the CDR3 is TGTGCCAGTAGTACAGACCGGGGTCGTAGAACCGGGGAGCTGTTTTTT. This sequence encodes CASSTDRGRRTGELFF.

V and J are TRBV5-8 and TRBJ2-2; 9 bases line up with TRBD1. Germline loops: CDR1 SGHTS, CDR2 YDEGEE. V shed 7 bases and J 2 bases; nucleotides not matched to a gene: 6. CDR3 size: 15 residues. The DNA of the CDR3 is TGTGCCAGCCCCTCGGGACAGGGTAACACCGGGGAGCTGTTTTTT. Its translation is CASPSGQGNTGELFF.

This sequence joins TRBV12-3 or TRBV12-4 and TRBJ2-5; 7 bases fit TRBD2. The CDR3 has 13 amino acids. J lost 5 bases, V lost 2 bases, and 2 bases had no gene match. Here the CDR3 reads CASSLWGGETQYF. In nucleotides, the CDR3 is TGTGCCAGCAGTTTATGGGGGGGGGAGACCCAGTACTTC.

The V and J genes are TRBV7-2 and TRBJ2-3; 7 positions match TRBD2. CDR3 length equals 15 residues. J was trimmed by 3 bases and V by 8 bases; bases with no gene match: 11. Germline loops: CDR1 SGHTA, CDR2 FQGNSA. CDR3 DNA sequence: TGTGCCAGCCTCCTCAGGACTAGATCTACAGATACGCAGTATTTT. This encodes CASLLRTRSTDTQYF.

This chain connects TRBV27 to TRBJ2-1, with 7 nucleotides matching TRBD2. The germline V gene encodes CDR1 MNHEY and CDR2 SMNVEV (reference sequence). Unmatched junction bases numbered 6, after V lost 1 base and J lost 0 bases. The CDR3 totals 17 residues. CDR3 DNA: TGTGCCAGCAGTTTATTCCCTAGCGGAAGCTCCTACAATGAGCAGTTCTTC. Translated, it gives CASSLFPSGSSYNEQFF.

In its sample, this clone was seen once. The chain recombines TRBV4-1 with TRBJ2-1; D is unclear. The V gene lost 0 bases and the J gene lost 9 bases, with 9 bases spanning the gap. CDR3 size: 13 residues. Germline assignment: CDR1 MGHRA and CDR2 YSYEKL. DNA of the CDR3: TGCGCCAGCAGCCAAGAGCCAGCCTCTGAGCAGTTCTTC. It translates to CASSQEPASEQFF.

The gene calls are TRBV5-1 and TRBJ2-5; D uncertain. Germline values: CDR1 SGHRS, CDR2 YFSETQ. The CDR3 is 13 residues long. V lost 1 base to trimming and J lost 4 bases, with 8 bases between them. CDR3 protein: CASSLSNRETQYF. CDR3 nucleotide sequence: TGCGCCAGCAGCTTGTCAAATCGAGAGACCCAGTACTTC. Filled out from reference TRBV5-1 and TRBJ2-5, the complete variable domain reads KAGVTQTPRYLIKTRGQQVTLSCSPISGHRSVSWYQQTPGQGLQFLFEYFSETQRNKGNFPGRFSGRQFSNSRSEMNVSTLELGDSALYLCASSLSNRETQYFGPGTRLLVL.

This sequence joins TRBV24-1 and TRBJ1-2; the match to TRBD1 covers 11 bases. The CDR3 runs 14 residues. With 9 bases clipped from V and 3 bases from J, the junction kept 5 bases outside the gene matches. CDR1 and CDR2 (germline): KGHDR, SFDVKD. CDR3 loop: CATSRGQGDYGYTF. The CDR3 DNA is TGTGCCACCTCTCGGGGACAGGGGGACTATGGCTACACCTTC.

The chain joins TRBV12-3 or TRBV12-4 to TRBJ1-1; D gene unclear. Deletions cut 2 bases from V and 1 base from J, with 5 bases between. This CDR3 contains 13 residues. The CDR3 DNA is TGTGCCAGCAGTTTATTAGAGAACACTGAAGCTTTCTTT. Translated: CASSLLENTEAFF.

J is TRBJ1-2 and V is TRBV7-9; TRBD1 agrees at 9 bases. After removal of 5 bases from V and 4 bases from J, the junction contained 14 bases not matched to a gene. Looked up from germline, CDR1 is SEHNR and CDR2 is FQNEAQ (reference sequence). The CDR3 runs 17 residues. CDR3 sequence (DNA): TGTGCCAGCAGCCCCACGGGGGACCGGGACAGGGTCTATGGCTACACCTTC. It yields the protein CASSPTGDRDRVYGYTF.